This entry is about one T cell receptor (beta chain). Its antigen remains unidentified. Trimming took 1 base from V and 4 from J, leaving 13 bases between them. Germline assignment: CDR1 MGHRA and CDR2 YSYEKL. The CDR3 sequence is 15 residues long. Arm-PCR with iRepertoire HTBI primers amplified the CDR3 regions for these TCR beta libraries. Each CDR3 protein is one row after TCRdb ran MiXCR on the multiplex PCR reads. The sample lists roughly 430,000 distinct CDR3 sequences, roughly 15% occurring once. Time point specified: newly diagnosed GD, antithyroid drugs for less than 3 months. PBMC RNA served as the TCR library source. The authors diagnosed Graves' disease using American Thyroid Association guidelines. An endocrinology department in Xi'an, China, recruited the patients. The data belong to a study of regulatory T cells in long-lasting Graves disease. The study, taken as a whole, reports: TRBV28, TRBJ1-2 and TRBJ2-5 were segments that persistent disease favored.

These data were also filed under a second study, of T cells in Graves' hyperthyroidism and ophthalmopathy. That source reports: Every diagnosis used clinical symptoms, serum thyroxine and TRAb, thyroid ultrasound and orbital computed tomography.

The V call is TRBV4-1, the J call TRBJ1-2; D not certain. The sample here was peripheral blood mononuclear cells (PBMCs), taken at new diagnosis, from a patient treated with antithyroid drugs. The sequence was obtained from a woman in her twenties or thirties with Graves disease. The CDR3 loop reads CASSQVQVGFYGYTF. CDR3 bases: TGCGCCAGCAGCCAAGTTCAAGTAGGCTTCTATGGCTACACCTTC.